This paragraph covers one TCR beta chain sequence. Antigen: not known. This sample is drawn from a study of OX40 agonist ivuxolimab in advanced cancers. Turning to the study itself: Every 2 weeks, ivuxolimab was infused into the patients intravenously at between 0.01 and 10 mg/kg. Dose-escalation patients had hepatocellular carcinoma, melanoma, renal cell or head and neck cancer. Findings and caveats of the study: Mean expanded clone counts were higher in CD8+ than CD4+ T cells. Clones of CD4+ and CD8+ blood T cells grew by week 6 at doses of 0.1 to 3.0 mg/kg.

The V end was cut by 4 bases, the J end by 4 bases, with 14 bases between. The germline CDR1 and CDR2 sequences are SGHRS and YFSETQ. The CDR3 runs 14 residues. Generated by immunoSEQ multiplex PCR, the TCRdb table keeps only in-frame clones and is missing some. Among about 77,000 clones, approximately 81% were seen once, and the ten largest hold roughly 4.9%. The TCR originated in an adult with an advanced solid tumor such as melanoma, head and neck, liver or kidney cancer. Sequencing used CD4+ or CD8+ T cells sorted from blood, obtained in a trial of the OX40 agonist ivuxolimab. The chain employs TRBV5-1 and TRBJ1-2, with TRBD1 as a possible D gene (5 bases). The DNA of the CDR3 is TGCGCCAGCAGCCTACAGTCCGGGACCTATGGCTACACCTTC. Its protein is CASSLQSGTYGYTF.